The T cell receptor (beta chain) under discussion was sequenced for a study of cytomegalovirus exposure and HLA in healthy donors. Study-wide results and caveats: On later analysis, the bulk of CMV-associated TCR beta chains appeared to be HLA-restricted. Among TCR beta chains, those listed as cytomegalovirus-associated numbered more than 150. High sensitivity and specificity were reportedly achieved when the classifier diagnosed cytomegalovirus status.

As for this clone: Its antigen is unknown.

In germline, CDR1 is SGHRS, CDR2 YFSETQ. The CDR3 consists of 15 residues. With V trimmed by 4 bases and J by 4 bases, 5 bases remained unmatched. The PCR had 60 Vbeta and 13 Jbeta primers. Clones were sequenced by immunoSEQ multiplex PCR, and TCRdb holds only the in-frame ones, with some missing. The repertoire has some 130,000 clones, more than 70% of them found once; the top ten carry under 2.5%. The sample comprised PBMCs. This clonotype was sampled from a man aged 25-40 years in good health and CMV-seronegative. J is TRBJ1-3 and V is TRBV5-1, with TRBD1 identical over 10 bases. Written as DNA, the CDR3 is TGCGCCAGCAGCCGGACAGGGGGTGACGGAAACACCATATATTTT. It translates to CASSRTGGDGNTIYF.